Listed below are T cell receptor beta chains from one sample, sequenced in a study of blood T cell repertoires in COVID-19. TCRdb's copy holds only in-frame clones and misses some; the assay was immunoSEQ multiplex PCR. The repertoire consists of about 330,000 clones, with roughly 90% occurring once and the leading ten covering around 10%. The sample consisted of peripheral blood. These receptor sequences come from a young man with COVID-19, enrolled during active disease. Both conserved end residues are part of each CDR3. The D gene is left open where the match is weak. Size is omitted from some rows. Given values are once, few, many or a class for expanded clones.

size	J	V	D	CDR3	DNA
.	TRBJ1-6	TRBV7-2	.	CASSRRQASSYNSPLHF	TGTGCCAGCAGCCGGAGACAGGCGAGCTCCTATAATTCACCCCTCCACTTT
.	TRBJ2-2	TRBV4-1	.	CASSQYGGGDGELFF	TGCGCCAGCAGCCAATATGGAGGGGGCGACGGGGAGCTGTTTTTT
few	TRBJ1-2	TRBV4-3	.	CASSQVGARALHGYTF	TGCGCCAGCAGCCAAGTTGGGGCCCGGGCACTACATGGCTACACCTTC
.	TRBJ2-1	TRBV19	.	CASSTQGQSEQFF	TGTGCCAGTAGTACACAAGGACAGAGTGAGCAGTTCTTC
once	TRBJ1-2	TRBV16	TRBD1	CASSQSYHRDRGSYGYTF	TGTGCCAGCAGCCAATCATACCACCGGGACAGGGGATCCTATGGCTACACCTTC
.	TRBJ2-5	TRBV2	TRBD2	CASSGPGLAGAETQYF	TGTGCCAGCAGTGGACCGGGACTAGCGGGAGCAGAGACCCAGTACTTC
.	TRBJ1-5	TRBV6-5	.	CASTKGEGQPQHF	TGTGCCAGCACCAAGGGGGAGGGTCAGCCCCAGCATTTT
.	TRBJ2-1	TRBV19	.	CASSIGGGRNEQFF	TGTGCCAGTAGTATAGGCGGGGGCCGCAATGAGCAGTTCTTC
once	TRBJ1-2	TRBV19	.	CASSMTGRYGYTF	TGTGCCAGTAGTATGACAGGACGCTATGGCTACACCTTC
once	TRBJ2-3	TRBV4-3	TRBD1	CASSQPGQANTQYF	TGCGCCAGCAGCCAACCGGGACAGGCTAATACGCAGTATTTT
.	TRBJ2-1	TRBV11-1	TRBD1	CASSLDRANNEQFF	TGTGCCAGCAGCCTCGACAGGGCAAACAATGAGCAGTTCTTC
once	TRBJ2-5	TRBV4-3	TRBD1	CASSQGDRGRQETQYF	TGCGCCAGCAGCCAAGGGGACAGGGGGCGCCAAGAGACCCAGTACTTC
.	TRBJ1-1	TRBV6-5	.	CASGRAAVSGAFF	TGTGCCAGTGGCCGGGCCGCGGTAAGCGGAGCTTTCTTT
.	TRBJ1-5	TRBV18	.	CASSPDRDQPQHF	TGTGCCAGCTCACCCGACAGAGATCAGCCCCAGCATTTT
.	TRBJ1-5	TRBV5-8	TRBD1	CASSPWTGSNQPQHF	TGTGCCAGCAGCCCGTGGACAGGTAGCAATCAGCCCCAGCATTTT
once	TRBJ2-1	TRBV5-1	TRBD1	CASSPTDRDWAHEQFF	TGCGCCAGCAGCCCCACGGACAGGGATTGGGCCCATGAGCAGTTCTTC